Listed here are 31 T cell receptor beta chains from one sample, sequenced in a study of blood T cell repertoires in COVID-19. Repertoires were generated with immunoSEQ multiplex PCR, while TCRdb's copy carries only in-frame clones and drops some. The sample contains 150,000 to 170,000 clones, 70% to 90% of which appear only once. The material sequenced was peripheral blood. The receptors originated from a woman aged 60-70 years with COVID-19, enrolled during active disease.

The CDR3 DNA reads as TGTGCCAGCAGCTTAGCCAAAAACAGGGTTGGAGGCTACACCTTC. Amino acids: CASSLAKNRVGGYTF. This sequence joins TRBV7-9 and TRBJ1-2; TRBD1 might be the D (6 bases). The CDR3 has 15 residues. Germline assignment: CDR1 SEHNR and CDR2 FQNEAQ (reference sequence). V lost 0 bases, J lost 8 bases, and 16 bases lay in between.

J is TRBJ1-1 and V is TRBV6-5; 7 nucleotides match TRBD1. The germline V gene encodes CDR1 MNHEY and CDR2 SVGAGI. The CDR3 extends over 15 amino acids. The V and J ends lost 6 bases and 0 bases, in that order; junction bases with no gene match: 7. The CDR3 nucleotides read TGTGCCAGCAGACGCGGGACAGCGGTGAACACTGAAGCTTTCTTT. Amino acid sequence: CASRRGTAVNTEAFF.

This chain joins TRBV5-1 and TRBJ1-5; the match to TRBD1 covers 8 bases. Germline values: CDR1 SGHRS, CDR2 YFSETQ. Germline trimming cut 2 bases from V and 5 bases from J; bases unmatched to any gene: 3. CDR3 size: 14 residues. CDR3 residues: CASSFSGGHQPQHF. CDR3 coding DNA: TGCGCCAGCAGCTTCTCAGGGGGCCATCAGCCCCAGCATTTT. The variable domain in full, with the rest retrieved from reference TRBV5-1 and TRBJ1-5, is KAGVTQTPRYLIKTRGQQVTLSCSPISGHRSVSWYQQTPGQGLQFLFEYFSETQRNKGNFPGRFSGRQFSNSRSEMNVSTLELGDSALYLCASSFSGGHQPQHFGDGTRLSIL.

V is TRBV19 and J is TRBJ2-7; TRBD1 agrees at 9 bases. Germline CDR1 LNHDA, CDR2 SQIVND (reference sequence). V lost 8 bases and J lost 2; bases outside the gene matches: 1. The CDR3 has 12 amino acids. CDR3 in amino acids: CASGDRAYEQYF. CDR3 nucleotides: TGTGCCAGTGGGGACAGGGCCTACGAGCAGTACTTC.

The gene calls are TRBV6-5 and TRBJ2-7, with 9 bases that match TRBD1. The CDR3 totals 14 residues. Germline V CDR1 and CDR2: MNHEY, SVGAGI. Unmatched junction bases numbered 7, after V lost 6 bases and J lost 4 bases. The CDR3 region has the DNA TGTGCCAGCAGACACGGACAGGGGAGGTACGAGCAGTACTTC. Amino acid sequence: CASRHGQGRYEQYF.

In DNA, the CDR3 is TGTGCCAGCAGCCCTGCCGGGACGGGGGACTATAGCAATCAGCCCCAGCATTTT. It yields the protein CASSPAGTGDYSNQPQHF. The rearrangement uses TRBV27 and TRBJ1-5; D might be TRBD1 (5 bases). The CDR3 consists of 18 residues. Germline-derived CDR1 and CDR2 are MNHEY and SMNVEV (reference sequence). V was shortened by 6 bases and J by 0 bases, with 21 bases between the two germline ends.

CDR3 sequence (DNA): TGTGCCAGCAGCTTAAGAGCAGGGGACGGCACCGGGGAGCTGTTTTTT. Translation: CASSLRAGDGTGELFF. V gene TRBV7-3 combines with J gene TRBJ2-2; TRBD1 might be the D (6 bases). The V end was cut by 1 base, the J end by 4 bases, with 13 bases between. Germline loops: CDR1 SGHTA, CDR2 FQGTGA. CDR3 length equals 16 residues.

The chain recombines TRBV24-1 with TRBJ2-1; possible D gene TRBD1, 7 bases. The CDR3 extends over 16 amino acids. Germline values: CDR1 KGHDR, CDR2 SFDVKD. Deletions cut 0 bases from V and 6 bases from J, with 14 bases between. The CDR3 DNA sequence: TGTGCCACCAGTGATTTGGGGGATCAGGGGGGCAATGAGCAGTTCTTC. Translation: CATSDLGDQGGNEQFF.

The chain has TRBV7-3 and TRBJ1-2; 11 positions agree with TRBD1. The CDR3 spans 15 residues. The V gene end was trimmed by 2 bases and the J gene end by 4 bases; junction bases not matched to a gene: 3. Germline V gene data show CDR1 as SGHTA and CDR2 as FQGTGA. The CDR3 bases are TGTGCCAGCAGCTTAGAGGGACAGGGGGGCTATGGCTACACCTTC. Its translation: CASSLEGQGGYGYTF.

The CDR3 spells CSASTSFSLDPYNEQFF. The CDR3 coding sequence is TGCAGTGCTAGTACTTCGTTCTCACTAGATCCCTACAATGAGCAGTTCTTC. The chain uses TRBV20-1 and TRBJ2-1; a possible D gene is TRBD2 (5 bases). The CDR3 loop spans 17 amino acids. Trimming shortened V by 3 bases and J by 2 bases, and 20 bases separated the two germline ends. Germline V gene lookup returns CDR1 DFQATT and CDR2 SNEGSKA (reference sequence).

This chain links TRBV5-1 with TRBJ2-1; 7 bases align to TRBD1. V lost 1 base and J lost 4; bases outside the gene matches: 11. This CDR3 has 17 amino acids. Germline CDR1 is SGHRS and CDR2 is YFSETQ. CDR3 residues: CASSLLPTGQLYNEQFF. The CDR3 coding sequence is TGCGCCAGCAGCTTGCTACCCACGGGACAGTTATACAATGAGCAGTTCTTC.

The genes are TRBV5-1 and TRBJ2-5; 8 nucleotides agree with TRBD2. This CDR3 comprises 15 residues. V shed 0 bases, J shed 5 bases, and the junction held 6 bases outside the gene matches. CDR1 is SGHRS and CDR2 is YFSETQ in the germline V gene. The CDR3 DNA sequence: TGCGCCAGCAGCTTGGCCACCGGGAGGGGTGAGACCCAGTACTTC. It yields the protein CASSLATGRGETQYF.

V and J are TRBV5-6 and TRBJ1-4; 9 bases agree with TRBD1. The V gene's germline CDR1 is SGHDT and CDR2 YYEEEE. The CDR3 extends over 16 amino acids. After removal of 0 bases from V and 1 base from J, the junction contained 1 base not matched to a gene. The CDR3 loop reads CASSLGGQGTNEKLFF. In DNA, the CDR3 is TGTGCCAGCAGCTTGGGGGGACAGGGAACTAATGAAAAACTGTTTTTT.

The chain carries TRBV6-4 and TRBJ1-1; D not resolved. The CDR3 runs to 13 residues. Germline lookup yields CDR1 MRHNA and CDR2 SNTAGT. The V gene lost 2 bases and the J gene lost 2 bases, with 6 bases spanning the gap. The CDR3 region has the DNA TGTGCCAGCAGTGACAGCTACAACACTGAAGCTTTCTTT. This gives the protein CASSDSYNTEAFF.

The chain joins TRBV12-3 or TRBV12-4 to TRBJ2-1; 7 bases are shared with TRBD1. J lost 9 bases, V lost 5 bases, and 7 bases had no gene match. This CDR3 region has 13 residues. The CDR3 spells CASSPGQEVEQFF. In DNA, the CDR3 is TGTGCCAGCAGTCCCGGACAGGAAGTTGAGCAGTTCTTC.

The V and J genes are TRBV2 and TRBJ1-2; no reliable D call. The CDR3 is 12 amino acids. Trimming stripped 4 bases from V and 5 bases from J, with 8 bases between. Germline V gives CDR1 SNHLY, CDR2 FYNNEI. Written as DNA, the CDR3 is TGTGCCAGCAGTGTAGGAGGGTATGGCTACACCTTC. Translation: CASSVGGYGYTF.

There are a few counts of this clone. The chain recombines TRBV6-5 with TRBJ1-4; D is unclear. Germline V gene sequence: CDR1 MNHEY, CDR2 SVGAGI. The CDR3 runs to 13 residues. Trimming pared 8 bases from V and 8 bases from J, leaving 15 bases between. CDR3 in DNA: TGTGCCAGCGCCGCCGGGTGGGTGGAAAAACTGTTTTTT. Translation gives CASAAGWVEKLFF.

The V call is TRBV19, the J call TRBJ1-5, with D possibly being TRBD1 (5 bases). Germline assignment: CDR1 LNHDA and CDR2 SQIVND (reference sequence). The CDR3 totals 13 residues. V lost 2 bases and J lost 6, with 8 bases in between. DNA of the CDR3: TGTGCCAGTAGTATACAGGGAGGTCAGCCCCAGCATTTT. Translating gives CASSIQGGQPQHF.

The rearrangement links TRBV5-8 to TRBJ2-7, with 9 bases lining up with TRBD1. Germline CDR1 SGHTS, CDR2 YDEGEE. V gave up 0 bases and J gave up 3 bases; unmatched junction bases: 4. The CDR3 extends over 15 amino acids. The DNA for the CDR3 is TGTGCCAGCAGCTTGGGACAGGGGGGGTTCTACGAGCAGTACGTC. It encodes CASSLGQGGFYEQYV.

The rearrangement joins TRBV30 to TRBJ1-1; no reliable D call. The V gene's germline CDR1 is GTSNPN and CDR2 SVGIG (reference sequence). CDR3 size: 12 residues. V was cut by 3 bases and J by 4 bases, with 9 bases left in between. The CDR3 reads CAWSPRSTEAFF. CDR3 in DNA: TGTGCCTGGAGCCCTCGGAGCACTGAAGCTTTCTTT.

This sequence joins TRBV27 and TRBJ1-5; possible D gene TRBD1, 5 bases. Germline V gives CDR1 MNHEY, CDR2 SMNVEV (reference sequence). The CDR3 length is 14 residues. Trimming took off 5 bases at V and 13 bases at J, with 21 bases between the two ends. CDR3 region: CASSPTGGGILQHF. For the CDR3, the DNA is TGTGCCAGCAGTCCGACGGGTGGGGGGATTCTACAGCATTTT.

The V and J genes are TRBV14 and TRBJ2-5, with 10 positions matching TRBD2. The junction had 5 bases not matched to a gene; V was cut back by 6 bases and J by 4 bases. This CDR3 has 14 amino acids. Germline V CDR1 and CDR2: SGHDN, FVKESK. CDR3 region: CASSLAGEGETQYF. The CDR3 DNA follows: TGTGCCAGCAGTCTAGCGGGAGAGGGAGAGACCCAGTACTTC. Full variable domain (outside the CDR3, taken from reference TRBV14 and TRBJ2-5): EAGVTQFPSHSVIEKGQTVTLRCDPISGHDNLYWYRRVMGKEIKFLLHFVKESKQDESGMPNNRFLAERTGGTYSTLKVQPAELEDSGVYFCASSLAGEGETQYFGPGTRLLVL.

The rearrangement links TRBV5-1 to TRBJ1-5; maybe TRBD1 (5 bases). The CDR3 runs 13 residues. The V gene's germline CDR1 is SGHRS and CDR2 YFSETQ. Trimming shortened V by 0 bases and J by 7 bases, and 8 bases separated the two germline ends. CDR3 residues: CASSLEGLQPQHF. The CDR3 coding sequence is TGCGCCAGCAGCTTGGAGGGGCTACAGCCCCAGCATTTT.

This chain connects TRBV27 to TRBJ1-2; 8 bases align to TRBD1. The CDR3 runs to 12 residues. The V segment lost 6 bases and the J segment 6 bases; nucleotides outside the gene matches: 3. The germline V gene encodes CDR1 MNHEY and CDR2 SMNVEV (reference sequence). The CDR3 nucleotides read TGTGCCAGCAGGGACAGGGTCCATGGCTACACCTTC. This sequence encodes CASRDRVHGYTF.

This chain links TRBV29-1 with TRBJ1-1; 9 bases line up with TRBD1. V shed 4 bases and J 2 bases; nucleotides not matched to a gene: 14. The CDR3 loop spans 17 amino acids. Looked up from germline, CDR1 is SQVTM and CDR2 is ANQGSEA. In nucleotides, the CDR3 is TGCAGCGTTGGCACCCCATCCGGGACAGGGACAAACACTGAAGCTTTCTTT. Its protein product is CSVGTPSGTGTNTEAFF.

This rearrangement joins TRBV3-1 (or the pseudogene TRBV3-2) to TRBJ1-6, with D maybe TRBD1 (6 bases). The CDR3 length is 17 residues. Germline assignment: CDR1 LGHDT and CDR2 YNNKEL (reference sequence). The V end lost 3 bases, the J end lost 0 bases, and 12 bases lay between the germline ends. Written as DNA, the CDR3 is TGTGCCAGCAGCCACCGGCAGGGGAGCTCCTATAATTCACCCCTCCACTTT. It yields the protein CASSHRQGSSYNSPLHF.

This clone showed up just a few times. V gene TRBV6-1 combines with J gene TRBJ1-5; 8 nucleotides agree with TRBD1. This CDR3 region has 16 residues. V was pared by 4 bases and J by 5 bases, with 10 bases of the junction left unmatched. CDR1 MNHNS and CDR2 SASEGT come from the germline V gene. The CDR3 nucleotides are TGTGCCAGCAGTGGGGGGACAGGTGGGGGGTATCAGCCCCAGCATTTT. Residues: CASSGGTGGGYQPQHF.

CDR3 sequence reads: CASSRRGGLAGSEQFF. As DNA, the CDR3 is TGTGCCAGCAGCCGTCGAGGTGGCCTAGCGGGAAGTGAGCAGTTCTTC. This chain connects TRBV3-1 (or the pseudogene TRBV3-2) to TRBJ2-1; the match to TRBD2 covers 9 bases. This CDR3 is 16 amino acids long. Germline lookup yields CDR1 LGHDT and CDR2 YNNKEL (reference sequence). Unmatched junction bases numbered 13, after V lost 4 bases and J lost 9 bases.

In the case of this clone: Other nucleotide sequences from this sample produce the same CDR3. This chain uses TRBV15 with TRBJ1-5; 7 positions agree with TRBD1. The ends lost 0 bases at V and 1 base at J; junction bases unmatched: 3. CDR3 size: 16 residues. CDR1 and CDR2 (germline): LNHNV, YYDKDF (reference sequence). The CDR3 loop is CATSRDKGASNQPQHF. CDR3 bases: TGTGCCACCAGCAGAGATAAGGGGGCAAGCAATCAGCCCCAGCATTTT.

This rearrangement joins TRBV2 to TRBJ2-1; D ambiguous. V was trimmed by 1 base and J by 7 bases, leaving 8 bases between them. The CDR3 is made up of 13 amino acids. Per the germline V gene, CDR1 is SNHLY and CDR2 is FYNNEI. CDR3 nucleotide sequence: TGTGCCAGCAGTGAAGGGCCGTGGAATGAGCAGTTCTTC. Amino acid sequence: CASSEGPWNEQFF.

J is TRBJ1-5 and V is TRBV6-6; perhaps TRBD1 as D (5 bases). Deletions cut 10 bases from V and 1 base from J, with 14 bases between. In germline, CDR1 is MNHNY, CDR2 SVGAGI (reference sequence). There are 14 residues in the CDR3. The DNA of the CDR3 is TGTGCCATTAGCCGAAAGGGGAGCAATCAGCCCCAGCATTTT. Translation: CAISRKGSNQPQHF.